This T cell receptor beta chain derives from a study of beta chain features in type 1 diabetes. Study conclusions and caveats: The VDJ junctions of type 1 diabetes patients carried fewer insertions and more deletions. Patients showed naive, central memory and Treg TCRB repertoires that appeared more similar than those of healthy donors. cDNA-based reads could over-represent cells with high TCR expression.

cDNA synthesis used the whole RNA isolate, giving expressed TCRB sequences. Sequencing was performed with immunoSEQ multiplex PCR; in TCRdb, only in-frame clones are kept and a portion is missing. The data hold hundreds of thousands of clones, with around 15% observed a single time. With respect to this clone: Its antigen remains unidentified.

The CDR3 covers 15 residues. Germline loops: CDR1 KGHSH, CDR2 LQKENI. Trimming took 0 bases from V and 6 from J; bases not matched to a gene: 3. The clonotype comes from a man aged 25 to 45 in good health. The J gene is TRBJ1-4, the V gene TRBV18; 8 bases agree with TRBD1. Material for sequencing was central memory CD4+ T cells from blood. The DNA for the CDR3 is TGTGCCAGCTCACCACCAGCAGGGGGCCATGAAAAACTGTTTTTT. It is translated as CASSPPAGGHEKLFF.